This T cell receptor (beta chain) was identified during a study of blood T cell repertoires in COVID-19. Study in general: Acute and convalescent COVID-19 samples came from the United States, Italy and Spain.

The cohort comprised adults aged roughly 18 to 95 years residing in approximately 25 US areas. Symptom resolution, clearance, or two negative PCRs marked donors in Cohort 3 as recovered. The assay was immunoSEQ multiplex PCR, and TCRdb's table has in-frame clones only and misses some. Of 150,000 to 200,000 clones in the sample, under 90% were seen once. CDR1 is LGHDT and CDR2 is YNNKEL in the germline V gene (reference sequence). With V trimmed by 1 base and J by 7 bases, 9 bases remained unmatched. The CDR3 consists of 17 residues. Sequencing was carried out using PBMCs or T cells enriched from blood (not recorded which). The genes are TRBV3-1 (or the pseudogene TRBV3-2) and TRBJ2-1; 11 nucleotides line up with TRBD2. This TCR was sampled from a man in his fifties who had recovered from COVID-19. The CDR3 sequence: CASSQARLAGKGNEQFF. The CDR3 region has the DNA TGTGCCAGCAGCCAAGCTCGACTAGCGGGGAAGGGGAATGAGCAGTTCTTC.